This T cell receptor beta chain was profiled in a study of blood T cell repertoires in COVID-19 (TCRdb year 2020). Turning to the overall study: Samples covering the acute and convalescent phases of COVID-19 were provided by collaborators in the United States, Italy and Spain. The prospective study material was composed of cDNA or gDNA derived from T cells, B-cell-depleted T cells, or PBMCs. Subjects who had been exposed to COVID-19, were actively infected with it, or had recovered from it provided the deeply sampled blood TCRbeta repertoires that made up the dataset. The repertoires were released in a freely available public database meant as a resource for research on the immune response to SARS-CoV-2. Samples came from the ongoing ImmuneRACE study (first 160 participants) plus 1,254 subjects from 6 global collaborators. Nearly every sample came with metadata listing a de-identified subject ID, COVID-19 status, age in years and sex. HLA class I and class II types, where available, came from metadata supplied by the sample provider rather than from assay-based typing.

TCRbeta CDR3 regions were amplified from genomic DNA using the immunoSEQ Assay, a bias-controlled multiplex PCR. The original pipeline was this. Nucleated cell counts per sample were estimated from amplification of reference gene primers within the assay. Sequence reads were collapsed and filtered to measure the absolute abundance of every unique TCRbeta CDR3 rearrangement. For each sample, productive Simpson clonality was calculated by taking the square root of Simpson's diversity index across productive rearrangements. TCRdb limited this immuneACCESS table to in-frame rearrangements with V and J called. A share of clones is missing; checked studies link under half to unresolved V genes, and the rest is unexplained. V and J calls and clone size follow that table, whereas D and trimming were derived from the DNA. The sample includes 70,000 to 100,000 clones, with 88% observed a single time. The ten largest clones add up to 4.8% of the sample.

There are 11 amino acids in the CDR3, from cysteine to phenylalanine inclusive. Only the CDR3 portion is preserved as DNA: 33 bases, with reading frame beginning at the first base. V loses 4 bases, J loses 3 bases, and the germline ends lie 4 bases apart. To note about this clone: There is no known antigen for this receptor. No base quality information exists; no much larger clone differs at one position.

Overall study outcomes, separate from this receptor: The quantity of clinical and demographic metadata differed by source and by participant and was supplied without curation.

The collaborating institutions used their own protocols to collect whole blood in K2EDTA tubes. For TCRbeta analysis, collaborators shipped samples as frozen whole blood, isolated PBMCs, or DNA extracted from either of those sample types. The V and J genes are TRBV12-3 or TRBV12-4 and TRBJ2-7; the D segment cannot be called with confidence. Sequences were obtained from peripheral blood. The clonotype comes from a woman of 80 years or more with active COVID-19. The CDR3 is CASSSFYEQYF. In nucleotide form, the sequence is TGTGCCAGCAGTTCCTTCTACGAGCAGTACTTC.